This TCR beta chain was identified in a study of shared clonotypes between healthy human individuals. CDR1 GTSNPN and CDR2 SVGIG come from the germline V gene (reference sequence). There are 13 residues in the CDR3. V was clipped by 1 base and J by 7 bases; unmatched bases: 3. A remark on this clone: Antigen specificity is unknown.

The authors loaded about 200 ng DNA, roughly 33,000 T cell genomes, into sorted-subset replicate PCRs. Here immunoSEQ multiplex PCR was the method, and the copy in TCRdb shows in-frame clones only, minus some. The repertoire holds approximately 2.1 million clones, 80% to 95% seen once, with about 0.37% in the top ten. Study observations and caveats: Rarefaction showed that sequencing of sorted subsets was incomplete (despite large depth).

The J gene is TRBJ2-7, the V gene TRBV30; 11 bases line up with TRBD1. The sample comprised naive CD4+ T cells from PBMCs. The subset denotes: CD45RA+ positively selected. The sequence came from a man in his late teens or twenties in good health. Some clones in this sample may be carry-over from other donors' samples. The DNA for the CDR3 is TGTGCCTGGAGTGAGGACAGGGGGCTTGAGCAGTACTTC. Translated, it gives CAWSEDRGLEQYF.